Here is one T cell receptor beta chain with its context. As yet, its antigen is unknown. The CDR3 runs 15 residues. Trimming stripped 3 bases from V and 0 bases from J, with 9 bases between. CDR1 and CDR2 (germline): SGHVS, FQNEAQ. The data belong to a study of OX40 agonist ivuxolimab in advanced cancers. Study overall: Ivuxolimab is an agonistic anti-OX40 (CD134) antibody, and patients were treated with it. Each dose-escalation patient presented with hepatocellular carcinoma, melanoma, renal cell or head and neck cancer. Under the entry rules, prior anti-PD-1, anti-PD-L1 or anti-CTLA-4 therapy was allowed, and about 40% had some. Study outcomes and limitations: Antigen specificity of clonally expanded peripheral T cells was not established.

Clones were read by immunoSEQ multiplex PCR, and TCRdb kept only the in-frame ones, dropping some. Counted here are approximately 70,000 clones, about 90% occurring once; the ten biggest clones make up 5% to 7%. The chain uses TRBV7-8 and TRBJ2-1; the D gene is possibly TRBD2 (7 bases). The sequence derives from an adult with an advanced solid tumor such as melanoma, head and neck, liver or kidney cancer. The sample consisted of CD4+ or CD8+ T cells sorted from blood, taken in a trial of the OX40 agonist ivuxolimab. Written as DNA, the CDR3 is TGTGCCAGCAGCTTGGGAGGGGGCTCCTACAATGAGCAGTTCTTC. Translated, it gives CASSLGGGSYNEQFF. The full variable domain, rest sourced from reference TRBV7-8 and TRBJ2-1, is GAGVSQSPRYKVAKRGQDVALRCDPISGHVSLFWYQQALGQGPEFLTYFQNEAQLDKSGLPSDRFFAERPEGSVSTLKIQRTQQEDSAVYLCASSLGGGSYNEQFFGPGTRLTVL.